Listed here are 2 T cell receptor beta chains from one sample, sequenced in a study of early T cells in non-severe SARS-CoV-2 infection. TCRdb called the 5' RACE reads again in MiXCR, with one record for every CDR3 protein. The sample yields approximately 70,000 distinct CDR3 sequences, about 13% seen once. The sample consisted of whole blood. The receptors were sampled from an adult who was a healthcare worker with PCR-confirmed SARS-CoV-2 infection or an uninfected control (not recorded which).

The chain employs TRBV10-3 and TRBJ1-2, with 7 bases lining up with TRBD1. V lost 8 bases to trimming and J lost 5 bases; unmatched junction nucleotides: 14. The CDR3 covers 15 residues. Germline loops: CDR1 ENHRY, CDR2 SYGVKD. CDR3 sequence (DNA): TGTGCCATCGGATTACAGGGGAGCCTACCTTATGGCTACACCTTC. This gives the protein CAIGLQGSLPYGYTF.

This clonotype was seen repeatedly, ten times or more. The chain carries TRBV24-1 and TRBJ2-1, with a possible D match to TRBD1 (6 bases). Germline V CDR1 and CDR2: KGHDR, SFDVKD. Trimming pared 5 bases from V and 2 bases from J, leaving 15 bases between. The CDR3 has 16 amino acids. The CDR3 nucleotides read TGTGCCACCAGTGCGCTTGGCGGACAGACCTACAATGAGCAGTTCTTC. This encodes CATSALGGQTYNEQFF.